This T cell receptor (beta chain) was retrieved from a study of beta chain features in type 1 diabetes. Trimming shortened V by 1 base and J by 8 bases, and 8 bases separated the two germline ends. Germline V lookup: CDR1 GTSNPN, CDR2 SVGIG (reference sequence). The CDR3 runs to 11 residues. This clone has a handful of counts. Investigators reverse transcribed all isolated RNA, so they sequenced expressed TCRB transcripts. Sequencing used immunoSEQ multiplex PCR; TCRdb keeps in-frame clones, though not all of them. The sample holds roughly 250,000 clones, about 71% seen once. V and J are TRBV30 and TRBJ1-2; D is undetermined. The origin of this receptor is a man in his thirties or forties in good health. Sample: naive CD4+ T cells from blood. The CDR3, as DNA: TGTGCCTGGAGTGAACAGTCGGGCTACACCTTC. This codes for CAWSEQSGYTF.